The 10 T cell receptor beta chains below all came from one sample that was sequenced in a study of OX40 agonist ivuxolimab in advanced cancers. Some clones are missing from TCRdb's copy, which holds only in-frame ones; the method was immunoSEQ multiplex PCR. The table records tens of thousands of clones, roughly 87% of them present only once. The sample was CD4+ or CD8+ T cells sorted from blood, taken in a trial of the OX40 agonist ivuxolimab. All receptors derive from an adult with an advanced solid tumor such as melanoma, head and neck, liver or kidney cancer.

The chain links TRBV5-1 to TRBJ1-1; D might be TRBD1 (6 bases). Germline CDR1 is SGHRS and CDR2 is YFSETQ. This CDR3 is 15 amino acids long. Trimming left V 4 bases short and J 3 bases short, with 16 bases between. The CDR3 nucleotides read TGCGCCAGCAGCCCTATGACAGGTAGGGACACTGAAGCTTTCTTT. This gives the protein CASSPMTGRDTEAFF.

The J gene is TRBJ2-3, the V gene TRBV5-5; D is tentatively TRBD1 or TRBD2 (5 bases each). The germline CDR1 and CDR2 sequences are SGHKS and YYEKEE (reference sequence). There are 16 residues in the CDR3. V was clipped by 3 bases and J by 7 bases, with 21 bases between them. The CDR3 loop is CASSSALGTAGYTQYF. The CDR3 DNA reads as TGTGCCAGCAGCTCTGCACTGGGGACCGCCGGCTATACGCAGTATTTT.

The chain recombines TRBV9 with TRBJ2-3, with 10 positions matching TRBD2. CDR1 SGDLS and CDR2 YYNGEE come from the germline V gene. The CDR3 is 17 residues long. Trimming at V came to 4 bases and at J to 5 bases, leaving 13 bases not matched to a gene. DNA of the CDR3: TGTGCCAGCAGCCCTACCTTTGCTAGCGGGAGTAGAGATACGCAGTATTTT. Translated, it gives CASSPTFASGSRDTQYF.

The V gene is TRBV28, the J gene TRBJ2-5; D may be TRBD2 (6 bases). CDR3 length: 13 amino acids. Germline V gene lookup returns CDR1 MDHEN and CDR2 SYDVKM. Trimming cost V 3 bases and J 2 bases, with 7 bases left between them. The chain's CDR3 is CASSFGSQETQYF. The CDR3, as DNA: TGTGCCAGCAGTTTCGGGAGTCAAGAGACCCAGTACTTC.

This sequence joins TRBV4-2 and TRBJ1-2; TRBD1 agrees at 11 bases. V dropped 4 bases and J dropped 8; count of bases not matched to a gene: 9. Looked up from germline, CDR1 is LGHNA and CDR2 is YNFKEQ. The CDR3 contains 15 residues. Here the CDR3 DNA reads TGTGCCAGCAGCCTTCGGACAGGGGGCGATAAGGGCTACACCTTC. Its protein is CASSLRTGGDKGYTF.

This clone was seen a few times. This chain joins TRBV6-5 and TRBJ1-3; no clear D gene. Per the germline V gene, CDR1 is MNHEY and CDR2 is SVGAGI. This CDR3 contains 11 residues. V was trimmed by 8 bases and J by 4 bases, leaving 6 bases between them. CDR3 region: CASESGNTIYF. The CDR3 DNA reads as TGTGCCAGCGAAAGCGGAAACACCATATATTTT.

This clone was detected only once. The rearrangement joins TRBV5-1 to TRBJ1-1; D is uncertain. The CDR3 runs to 13 residues. Trimming removed 2 bases from V and 4 bases from J, with 9 bases in between. Germline CDR1 and CDR2: SGHRS and YFSETQ. The CDR3 sequence: CASSLRSSTEAFF. The CDR3, as DNA: TGCGCCAGCAGCTTACGTTCGAGCACTGAAGCTTTCTTT.

The J gene is TRBJ2-2, the V gene TRBV19, with no clear D. The V gene lost 8 bases and the J gene lost 7 bases, with 11 bases spanning the gap. The CDR3 runs 12 residues. Germline V CDR1 and CDR2: LNHDA, SQIVND (reference sequence). The CDR3 nucleotides read TGTGCCAGTGGCTTGAGTTTCGGGGAGCTGTTTTTT. It translates to CASGLSFGELFF.

The chain couples TRBV10-3 to TRBJ2-7; perhaps TRBD1 as D (6 bases). The germline V and J ends were trimmed by 3 bases and 0 bases, with 15 bases remaining between them. This CDR3 is 16 amino acids long. CDR1 and CDR2 from the germline V gene are ENHRY and SYGVKD. The CDR3 coding sequence is TGTGCCATCAGTGAATGGGGACATACCTCCTCCTACGAGCAGTACTTC. Translating it yields CAISEWGHTSSYEQYF.

The J gene is TRBJ2-1, the V gene TRBV7-2; D might be TRBD1 (5 bases). The V gene lost 0 bases and the J gene lost 7 bases, with 13 bases spanning the gap. In germline, CDR1 is SGHTA, CDR2 FQGNSA. The CDR3 covers 15 residues. CDR3 coding DNA: TGTGCCAGCAGCTTAGCGAGGCAGGGCCAGAATGAGCAGTTCTTC. As protein: CASSLARQGQNEQFF. The variable domain in full, with the rest retrieved from reference TRBV7-2 and TRBJ2-1, is GAGVSQSPSNKVTEKGKDVELRCDPISGHTALYWYRQSLGQGLEFLIYFQGNSAPDKSGLPSDRFSAERTGGSVSTLTIQRTQQEDSAVYLCASSLARQGQNEQFFGPGTRLTVL.